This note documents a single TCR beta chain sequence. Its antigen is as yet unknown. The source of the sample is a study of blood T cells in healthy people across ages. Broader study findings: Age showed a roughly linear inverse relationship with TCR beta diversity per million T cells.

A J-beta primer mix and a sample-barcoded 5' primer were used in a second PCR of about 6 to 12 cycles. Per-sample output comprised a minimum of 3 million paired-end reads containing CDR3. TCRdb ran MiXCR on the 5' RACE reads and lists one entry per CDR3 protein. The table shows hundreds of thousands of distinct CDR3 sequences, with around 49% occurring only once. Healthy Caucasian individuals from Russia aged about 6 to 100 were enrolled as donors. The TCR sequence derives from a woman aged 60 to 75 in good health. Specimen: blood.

The CDR3 region has the DNA TGTGCCAGCTCCACCGCAGGGTGGAGCACCGGGGAGCTGTTTTTT. Its translation is CASSTAGWSTGELFF. The rearrangement links TRBV18 to TRBJ2-2, with D perhaps matching TRBD1 (5 bases). Trimming pared 6 bases from V and 4 bases from J, leaving 15 bases between. This CDR3 contains 15 residues. CDR1 is KGHSH and CDR2 is LQKENI in the germline V gene.